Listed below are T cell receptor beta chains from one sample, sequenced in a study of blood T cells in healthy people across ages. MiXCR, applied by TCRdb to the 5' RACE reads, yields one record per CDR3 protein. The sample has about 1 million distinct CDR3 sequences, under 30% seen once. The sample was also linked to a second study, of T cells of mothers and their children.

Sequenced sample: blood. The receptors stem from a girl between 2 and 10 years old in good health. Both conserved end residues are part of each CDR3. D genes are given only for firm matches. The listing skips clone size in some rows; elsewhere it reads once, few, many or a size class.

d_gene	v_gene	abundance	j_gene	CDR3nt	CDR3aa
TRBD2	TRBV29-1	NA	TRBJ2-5	TGCAGCGTTGAGACGGGGGGTGGGGAGACCCAGTACTTC	CSVETGGGETQYF
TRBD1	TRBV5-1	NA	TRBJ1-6	TGCGCCAGCAGCTTGGCGACAGGGTGGAGGAAAAATTCACCCCTCCACTTT	CASSLATGWRKNSPLHF
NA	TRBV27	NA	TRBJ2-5	TGTGCCAGCAGTTTCGGGGCCTCGGGGACCCAGTACTTC	CASSFGASGTQYF
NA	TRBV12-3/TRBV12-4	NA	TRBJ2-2	TGTGCCAGCAGTTTTGGGGGCTGGAACACCGGGGAGCTGTTTTTT	CASSFGGWNTGELFF
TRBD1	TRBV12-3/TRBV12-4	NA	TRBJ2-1	TGTGCCAGTACAGGGGGATTCTTCTACAATGAGCAGTTCTTC	CASTGGFFYNEQFF
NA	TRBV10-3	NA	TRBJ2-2	TGTGCCATCAGTGAGGATTCCCAGAACACCGGGGAGCTGTTTTTT	CAISEDSQNTGELFF
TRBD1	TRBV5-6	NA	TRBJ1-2	TGTGCCAGCAGCCATGGGACAGCGACCGCGTATGGCTACACCTTC	CASSHGTATAYGYTF
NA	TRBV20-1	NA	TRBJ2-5	TGCAGTGCCCCGACTCAATGGGAGACCCAGTACTTC	CSAPTQWETQYF
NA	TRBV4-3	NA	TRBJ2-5	TGCGCCAGCAGCCAAGGGGTAGCAGGCGAAGGGGAGACCCAGTACTTC	CASSQGVAGEGETQYF
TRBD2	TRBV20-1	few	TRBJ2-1	TGCAGTGCTAGGGGACTAGCGGGAGACGGTGAGCAGTTCTTC	CSARGLAGDGEQFF
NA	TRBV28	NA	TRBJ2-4	TGTGCCAGCAGTTTTATTACTAGCAGAGAAAACATTCAGTACTTC	CASSFITSRENIQYF
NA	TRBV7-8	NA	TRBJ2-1	TGTGCCAGCAGCTTAGTCAGGGCTAATGGTGAGCAGTTCTTC	CASSLVRANGEQFF
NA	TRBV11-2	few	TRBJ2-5	TGTGCCAGCAGCCGGTCTACTATTGACTCCGCGGCCCAGTACTTC	CASSRSTIDSAAQYF
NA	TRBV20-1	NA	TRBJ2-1	TGCAGTGCTGGTTCGGCTTCGCTCGCCTACAATGAGCAGTTCTTC	CSAGSASLAYNEQFF
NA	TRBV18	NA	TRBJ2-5	TGTGCCAGCTCACCCTCTGACGGGCCGGGGACCCAGTACTTC	CASSPSDGPGTQYF
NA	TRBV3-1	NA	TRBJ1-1	TGTGCCAGCAGCCAAGTTGAAGGGGCGAACACTGAAGCTTTCTTT	CASSQVEGANTEAFF
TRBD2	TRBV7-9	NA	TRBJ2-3	TGTGCCAGCAGCCGCATAGCGGGGGGTTCCACAGATACGCAGTATTTT	CASSRIAGGSTDTQYF
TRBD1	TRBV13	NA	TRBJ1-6	TGTGCCAGCGCATCAGGGGGGAGTTTCTATAATTCACCCCTCCACTTT	CASASGGSFYNSPLHF
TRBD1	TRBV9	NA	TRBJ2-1	TGTGCCAGCAGCTCCCGAACCGGGACAGGGACAAACAATGAGCAGTTCTTC	CASSSRTGTGTNNEQFF
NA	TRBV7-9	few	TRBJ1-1	TGTGCCAGCAGCTCGGGGGCCCAGAACACTGAAGCTTTCTTT	CASSSGAQNTEAFF
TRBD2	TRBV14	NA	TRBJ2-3	TGTGCCAGCAGCCTGCTAGCGGGAGCGGAAGATATGCAGTATTTT	CASSLLAGAEDMQYF
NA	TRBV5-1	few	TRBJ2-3	TGCGCCAGCAGCGGAGATGGAGCAGATACGCAGTATTTT	CASSGDGADTQYF
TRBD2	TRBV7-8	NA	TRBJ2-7	TGTGCCAGCAGCTTAGCGGCGGGAGTCCTAATAGAGCAGTACTTC	CASSLAAGVLIEQYF
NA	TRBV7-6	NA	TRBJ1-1	TGTGCCAGCAGCCCCGCCCGGTGGGCTATGACGGATCCCACTGAAGCTTTCTTT	CASSPARWAMTDPTEAFF
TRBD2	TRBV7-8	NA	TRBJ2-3	TGTGCCAGCAGCTCAGGGGTAGTAGCGGGATATGCAGATACGCAGTATTTT	CASSSGVVAGYADTQYF
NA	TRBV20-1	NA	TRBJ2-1	TGCAGTGCTAAGTCTTTTGAGCAGTTCTTC	CSAKSFEQFF
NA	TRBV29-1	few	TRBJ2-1	TGCAGCGCCACATTGGGGAGGGGGGGGCCCTACAATGAGCAGTTCTTC	CSATLGRGGPYNEQFF
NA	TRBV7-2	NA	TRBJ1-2	TGTGCCAGCAGCTCCCCCCCGGTAGGGGTGGACTACACCTTC	CASSSPPVGVDYTF
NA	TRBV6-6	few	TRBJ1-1	TGTGCCAGCAACCAGGGATCCACTGAAGCTTTCTTT	CASNQGSTEAFF
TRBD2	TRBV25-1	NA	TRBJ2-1	TGTGCCAGCAGGGGTCTGGGACTAGCGGGGAGGGAGAATGAGCAGTTCTTC	CASRGLGLAGRENEQFF
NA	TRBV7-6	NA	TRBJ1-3	TGTGCCAGCAGCGCTCTGAGGGGGGGACGCAAAGATGGAAACACCACATATTTT	CASSALRGGRKDGNTTYF
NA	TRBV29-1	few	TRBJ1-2	TGCAGCGCCGACCCCGGGGATAACTATGGCTACACCTTC	CSADPGDNYGYTF
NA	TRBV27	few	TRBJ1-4	TGTGCCAGCAGTGGGGGCCGGATAAATGAAAAACTGTTTTTT	CASSGGRINEKLFF
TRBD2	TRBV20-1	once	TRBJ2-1	TGCAGTGCTTTGAAGCTAGCGGAATACAATGAGCAGTTCTTC	CSALKLAEYNEQFF
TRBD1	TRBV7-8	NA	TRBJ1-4	TGTGCCAGCACCAGAAGAAGACAGGGCGACGACTGGAATGAAAAACTGTTTTTT	CASTRRRQGDDWNEKLFF
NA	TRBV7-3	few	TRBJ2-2	TGTGCCAGCAGCCGCGGTAGTAACGGGGAGCTGTTTTTT	CASSRGSNGELFF
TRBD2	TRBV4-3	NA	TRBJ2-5	TGCGCCAGCAGCCAAGACGTAGGGAGGGGAGAGACCCAGTACTTC	CASSQDVGRGETQYF
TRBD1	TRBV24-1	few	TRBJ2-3	TGTGCCACCAGTTCCGGGACAGTTAGCACAGATACGCAGTATTTT	CATSSGTVSTDTQYF
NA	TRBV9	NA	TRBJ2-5	TGTGCCAGCAGCGTACTGGGGAACCAAGAGACCCAGTACTTC	CASSVLGNQETQYF
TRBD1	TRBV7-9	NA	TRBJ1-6	TGTGCCAGCAGCCTTCGGACAGGGACCTATAATTCACCCCTCCACTTT	CASSLRTGTYNSPLHF
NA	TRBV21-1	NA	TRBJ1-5	TGTGCCAGCAGAAAACGCTCCGACAGCCCCCATGGCAATCAGCCCCAGCATTTT	CASRKRSDSPHGNQPQHF
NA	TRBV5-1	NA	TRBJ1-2	TGCGCCAGCAGCGGAGGGACGGTCCTCTATGGCTACACCTTC	CASSGGTVLYGYTF
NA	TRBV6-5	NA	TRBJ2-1	TGTGCCAGCAGTTATCAGGGGAACTACAATGAGCAGTTCTTC	CASSYQGNYNEQFF
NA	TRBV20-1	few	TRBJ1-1	TGCAGTGCTAGAGATCGAGGGGTAGGAACTGAAGCTTTCTTT	CSARDRGVGTEAFF
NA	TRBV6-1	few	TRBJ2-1	TGTGCCAGCAGAATCGACAGCTACAATGAGCAGTTCTTC	CASRIDSYNEQFF
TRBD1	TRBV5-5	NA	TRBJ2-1	TGTGCCAGCAGCTTTGGGGACAGAGCTTACAATGAGCAGTTCTTC	CASSFGDRAYNEQFF
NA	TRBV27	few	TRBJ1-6	TGTGCCAGCAGGTTTGAGGGGGACTCACCCCTCCACTTT	CASRFEGDSPLHF
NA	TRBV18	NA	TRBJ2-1	TGTGCCAGCTCACCAAGGACTCGAGGAGGGCATGAGCAGTTCTTC	CASSPRTRGGHEQFF
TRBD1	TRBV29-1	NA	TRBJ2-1	TGCAGCGTTGAAGATCCGGGACAGGCTTACAATGAGCAGTTCTTC	CSVEDPGQAYNEQFF
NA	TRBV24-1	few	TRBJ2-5	TGTGCCCCCGGGGGTAGGGAGACCCAGTACTTC	CAPGGRETQYF
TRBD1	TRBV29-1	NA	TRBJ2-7	TGCAGCGTTGTCTTGGGACAGGGAACCTCCTATGAGCAGTACTTC	CSVVLGQGTSYEQYF
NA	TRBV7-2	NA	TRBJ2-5	TGTGCCAGCAGCTTTGGACTGGGGTACCAAGAGACCCAGTACTTC	CASSFGLGYQETQYF
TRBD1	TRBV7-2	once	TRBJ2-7	TGTGCCAGCAGCTTTGACCGGGACAGGCTCTACGAGCAGTACTTC	CASSFDRDRLYEQYF
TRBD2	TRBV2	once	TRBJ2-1	TGTGCCAGCAGGGAATGGACTAGCGCCTACAATGAGCAGTTCTTC	CASREWTSAYNEQFF
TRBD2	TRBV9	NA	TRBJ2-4	TGTGCCAGCAGCCCTGCCGGGACTAGCGGCCCTCAAGCCATTCAGTACTTC	CASSPAGTSGPQAIQYF
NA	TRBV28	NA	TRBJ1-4	TGTGCCAGCAGTAATCCGGGATCTAATGAAAAACTGTTTTTT	CASSNPGSNEKLFF
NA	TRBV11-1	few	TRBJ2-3	TGTGCCAGCAGCCGAGGGGCAGATACGCAGTATTTT	CASSRGADTQYF